This TCR beta chain was profiled in a study of blood T cell repertoires in COVID-19 (dated by TCRdb to about 2020). With respect to the entire study: Samples from collaborators originated in the United States, Italy and Spain and spanned both the acute and convalescent phases of COVID-19. The samples were drawn from two sources: the first 160 participants of the ongoing ImmuneRACE study, and some 1,300 subjects contributed by 6 global collaborators. The sample metadata nearly always contained a de-identified subject ID, COVID-19 status, age in years and sex. The material from the prospective study consisted of cDNA or gDNA derived from T cells, B-cell-depleted T cells, or PBMCs. The dataset comprised deeply sampled blood TCRbeta repertoires from subjects exposed to, actively infected with, or recovered from COVID-19. The repertoires were made available in a free public database intended to serve as a resource for research on the immune response to SARS-CoV-2. Where HLA class I and class II types were available, the types were taken from metadata supplied by the sample provider, not from assay-based typing.

General findings and caveats noted by the study authors: The quantity of clinical and demographic metadata differed by source and by participant and was supplied without curation.

As concerns this clone: Its target antigen remains unknown. Base-call qualities are not available, and no considerably larger clone is one nucleotide away.

Deletion took 8 bases off V and 4 bases off J, with a span of 15 bases between the germline ends. The CDR3 numbers 14 residues from cysteine through phenylalanine. The entry retains the CDR3 DNA only, 42 bases that are in frame from base 1. The germline V gene specifies SNHLY as CDR1 and FYNNEI as CDR2. Whole blood was collected in K2EDTA tubes by collaborating institutions according to the institutions' own protocols. For TCRbeta analysis, collaborators shipped samples as frozen whole blood, isolated PBMCs, or DNA extracted from either of those sample types. TCRbeta CDR3 regions were amplified from genomic DNA using the immunoSEQ Assay, a bias-controlled multiplex PCR. In the source study's methods: Nucleated cell counts per sample were estimated from amplification of reference gene primers within the assay. Sequence reads were collapsed and filtered to measure the absolute abundance of every unique TCRbeta CDR3 rearrangement. Productive Simpson clonality was computed per sample as the square root of Simpson's diversity index over productive rearrangements. TCRdb re-hosts the immuneACCESS table, in-frame sequences only. Its copies lack some clones; in the studies checked, an unresolved V gene accounts for under half of them, and the cause for the rest is not known. V, J and clone size were drawn from that table, and D and trimming were deduced from the DNA. Within this sample are 100,000 or so clones, with roughly 80% of them counted one time only. Over 15% of the sample belongs to the ten largest clones.

The sequenced sample consisted of peripheral blood. The chain joins TRBV2 to TRBJ2-1, with TRBD2 as a weak D call on 5 bases. The TCR originated in a woman of 80 years or more with acute or convalescent COVID-19. The DNA reads as follows: TGTGCCAGCCTCCCGGGAACCCAATACAATGAGCAGTTCTTC. It codes for CASLPGTQYNEQFF.